This TCR beta chain was sequenced in a study of blood T cell repertoires in COVID-19. Trimming removed 0 bases at V and 0 bases at J, with 7 bases between. The CDR3 loop spans 15 amino acids. The germline gives CDR1 SGDLS, CDR2 YYNGEE. Original data processing: Amplification of reference gene primers was used by the study to estimate nucleated cell counts. The data were produced by immunoSEQ multiplex PCR, yet TCRdb's version contains in-frame clones alone and is incomplete. V and J calls and clone size follow that table, whereas D and trimming were derived from the DNA. The sample carries 250,000 to 400,000 clones, more than 70% recorded once.

The TCR was taken from a woman in her twenties or thirties with COVID-19, enrolled during active disease. Specimen: peripheral blood. The chain has TRBV9 and TRBJ2-1, with D perhaps TRBD1 (6 bases). This chain's CDR3 is CASSVGGGSYNEQFF. The CDR3 DNA reads as TGTGCCAGCAGCGTAGGAGGGGGCTCCTACAATGAGCAGTTCTTC.